The 13 T cell receptor beta chains presented below share a single source sample, sequenced in a study of regulatory T cells in long-lasting Graves disease. Time point meaning: persistent/refractory GD, antithyroid drugs over 5 years with positive TRAb. PBMC-extracted RNA yielded the TCR library. Sequencing libraries for TCR beta were prepared with iRepertoire HTBI primers and Arm-PCR of CDR3 regions. TCRdb processed the multiplex PCR reads anew with MiXCR; each CDR3 protein has one entry. Here the sample spans some 340,000 distinct CDR3 sequences, approximately 25% being singletons. The material was peripheral blood mononuclear cells (PBMCs), obtained when the disease was refractory, from a patient treated with antithyroid drugs. These receptors were obtained from a woman between 35 and 50 years old with Graves disease.

This clonotype appeared a few times. This sequence joins TRBV20-1 and TRBJ1-3; D gene ambiguous. Trimming removed 2 bases at V and 4 bases at J, with 3 bases between. Germline CDR1 and CDR2: DFQATT and SNEGSKA (reference sequence). This CDR3 region has 11 residues. The CDR3 loop is CSARKGNTIYF. Here the CDR3 DNA reads TGCAGTGCTAGAAAGGGAAACACCATATATTTT.

The table lists this clonotype with a few counts. V is TRBV7-2 and J is TRBJ1-1; D may be TRBD1 (5 bases). Trimming took 1 base from V and 10 from J, leaving 13 bases between them. The V gene's germline CDR1 is SGHTA and CDR2 FQGNSA. There are 13 residues in the CDR3. CDR3 sequence: CASSLGPLGGAFF. In DNA form, the CDR3 reads TGTGCCAGCAGCTTAGGACCCCTTGGGGGAGCTTTCTTT. Variable domain in full (rest from reference TRBV7-2 and TRBJ1-1): GAGVSQSPSNKVTEKGKDVELRCDPISGHTALYWYRQSLGQGLEFLIYFQGNSAPDKSGLPSDRFSAERTGGSVSTLTIQRTQQEDSAVYLCASSLGPLGGAFFGQGTRLTVV.

In this sample, this clonotype turned up many times. This chain links TRBV12-3 or TRBV12-4 with TRBJ1-1; 7 bases agree with TRBD1. The V segment lost 6 bases and the J segment 0 bases; nucleotides outside the gene matches: 1. The CDR3 runs 13 residues. The CDR3 nucleotides read TGTGCCAGCAGGGGACAGCTGAACACTGAAGCTTTCTTT. Translating gives CASRGQLNTEAFF.

This clonotype occurred many times. The CDR3 DNA sequence: TGTGCCATGCGGGCAGGGTCACAGGGAAATTCACCCCTCCACTTT. It translates to CAMRAGSQGNSPLHF. V is TRBV28 and J is TRBJ1-6; tentatively, D is TRBD1 (6 bases). V dropped 10 bases and J dropped 7 bases, with 20 bases sitting between them. CDR3 size: 15 residues. CDR1 and CDR2 from the germline V gene are MDHEN and SYDVKM.

This clonotype showed up many times. This chain links TRBV7-6 with TRBJ2-1, with D possibly matching TRBD2 (6 bases). The germline gives CDR1 SGHVS, CDR2 FNYEAQ. The CDR3 covers 14 residues. V was shortened by 4 bases and J by 9 bases, with 16 bases between the two germline ends. In DNA form, the CDR3 reads TGTGCCAGCAGCTCACTAATGGGGAGGCCTGAGCAGTTCTTC. Translating gives CASSSLMGRPEQFF. The full variable domain, in which reference TRBV7-6 and TRBJ2-1 provide the parts outside the CDR3, is GAGVSQSPRYKVTKRGQDVALRCDPISGHVSLYWYRQALGQGPEFLTYFNYEAQQDKSGLPNDRFSAERPEGSISTLTIQRTEQRDSAMYRCASSSLMGRPEQFFGPGTRLTVL.

This clonotype was found many times. The CDR3 DNA follows: TGTGCCAGCAGCTTAGATCCCACGGTCGTAGAGACCCAGTACTTC. The encoded protein is CASSLDPTVVETQYF. The chain is built from TRBV13 and TRBJ2-5; D not certain. CDR1 and CDR2 from the germline V gene are PRHDT and FYEKMQ (reference sequence). The V gene lost 1 base and the J gene lost 4 bases, with 13 bases spanning the gap. The CDR3 sequence is 15 residues long.

In its sample, this clonotype was seen a few times. The V call is TRBV12-3 or TRBV12-4, the J call TRBJ1-6; 12 nucleotides agree with TRBD1. Trimming at V came to 3 bases and at J to 0 bases, leaving 12 bases not matched to a gene. The CDR3 runs 21 residues. CDR3 loop: CASSFMYLGTGGGSYNSPLHF. CDR3 coding DNA: TGTGCCAGCAGTTTTATGTACCTTGGGACAGGGGGCGGCTCCTATAATTCACCCCTCCACTTT.

This clonotype has at least ten counts. The rearrangement uses TRBV28 and TRBJ2-7; D is undetermined. The CDR3 is 15 amino acids. Per the germline V gene, CDR1 is MDHEN and CDR2 is SYDVKM. V was clipped by 4 bases and J by 0 bases, with 13 bases between them. In DNA form, the CDR3 reads TGTGCCAGCAGTTCGGAAAGTGCAAGCTCCTACGAGCAGTACTTC. It translates to CASSSESASSYEQYF.

This chain uses TRBV2 with TRBJ2-2, with 8 positions matching TRBD2. Germline V lookup: CDR1 SNHLY, CDR2 FYNNEI. V trimming: 8 bases; J trimming: 7 bases; junction bases outside the gene matches: 0. The length of the CDR3 is 11 residues. CDR3 loop: CASAGGGELFF. The CDR3 DNA is TGTGCCAGCGCGGGAGGCGGGGAGCTGTTTTTT.

There are many counts of this clonotype. The chain is built from TRBV3-1 and TRBJ1-4; the D is unclear. Germline V lookup: CDR1 LGHDT, CDR2 YNNKEL (reference sequence). V was trimmed by 3 bases and J by 10 bases, leaving 18 bases between them. The CDR3 is 15 amino acids. The CDR3 region has the DNA TGTGCCAGCAGCCACACTTCCCGAGACGGTGGAAAACTGTTTTTT. Translated, it gives CASSHTSRDGGKLFF.

The CDR3 reads CASSSRQGTSGSSEQYF. CDR3 nucleotide sequence: TGTGCCAGCAGTTCGCGTCAGGGGACTAGCGGGAGTTCTGAGCAGTACTTC. This chain connects TRBV27 to TRBJ2-7; 14 bases align to TRBD2. The V segment lost 4 bases and the J segment 7 bases; nucleotides outside the gene matches: 12. CDR3 length: 17 residues. In germline, CDR1 is MNHEY, CDR2 SMNVEV (reference sequence).

This clonotype occurred many times. The V and J genes are TRBV2 and TRBJ1-5; no clear D. CDR1 is SNHLY and CDR2 is FYNNEI in the germline V gene. Trimming took 8 bases from V and 0 from J, leaving 8 bases between them. The CDR3 loop spans 13 amino acids. This chain's CDR3 is CASLRASNQPQHF. The CDR3 nucleotides read TGTGCCAGCCTACGGGCTAGCAATCAGCCCCAGCATTTT. Complete variable domain (other parts from reference TRBV2 and TRBJ1-5): EPEVTQTPSHQVTQMGQEVILRCVPISNHLYFYWYRQILGQKVEFLVSFYNNEISEKSEIFDDQFSVERPDGSNFTLKIRSTKLEDSAMYFCASLRASNQPQHFGDGTRLSIL.

This clonotype was recorded many times. This sequence joins TRBV28 and TRBJ2-2, with D maybe TRBD1 (6 bases). The germline CDR1 and CDR2 sequences are MDHEN and SYDVKM. The V and J ends lost 6 bases and 4 bases respectively, with 18 bases between them. This CDR3 contains 16 residues. The CDR3 protein is CASRVQGFESTGELFF. CDR3 DNA sequence: TGTGCCAGCAGAGTACAGGGTTTCGAGAGCACCGGGGAGCTGTTTTTT.